The TCR beta chain under discussion was sequenced for a study of OX40 agonist ivuxolimab in advanced cancers. Clones were sequenced by immunoSEQ multiplex PCR, and TCRdb holds only the in-frame ones, with some missing. The sample includes 40,000 to 45,000 clones, 75% to 90% of them seen just once. Germline CDR1 is LNHDA and CDR2 is SQIVND (reference sequence). V gave up 5 bases and J gave up 4 bases, with 18 bases separating them. The CDR3 has 16 amino acids. The V and J genes are TRBV19 and TRBJ2-1; the D gene is possibly TRBD1 (6 bases). Sequences were derived from CD4+ or CD8+ T cells sorted from blood, sampled in a trial of the OX40 agonist ivuxolimab. The receptor was isolated from an adult with an advanced solid tumor such as melanoma, head and neck, liver or kidney cancer. The DNA of the CDR3 is TGTGCCAGTAGTTGGGTGGGACATCCAAGTTACAATGAGCAGTTCTTC. This gives the protein CASSWVGHPSYNEQFF.